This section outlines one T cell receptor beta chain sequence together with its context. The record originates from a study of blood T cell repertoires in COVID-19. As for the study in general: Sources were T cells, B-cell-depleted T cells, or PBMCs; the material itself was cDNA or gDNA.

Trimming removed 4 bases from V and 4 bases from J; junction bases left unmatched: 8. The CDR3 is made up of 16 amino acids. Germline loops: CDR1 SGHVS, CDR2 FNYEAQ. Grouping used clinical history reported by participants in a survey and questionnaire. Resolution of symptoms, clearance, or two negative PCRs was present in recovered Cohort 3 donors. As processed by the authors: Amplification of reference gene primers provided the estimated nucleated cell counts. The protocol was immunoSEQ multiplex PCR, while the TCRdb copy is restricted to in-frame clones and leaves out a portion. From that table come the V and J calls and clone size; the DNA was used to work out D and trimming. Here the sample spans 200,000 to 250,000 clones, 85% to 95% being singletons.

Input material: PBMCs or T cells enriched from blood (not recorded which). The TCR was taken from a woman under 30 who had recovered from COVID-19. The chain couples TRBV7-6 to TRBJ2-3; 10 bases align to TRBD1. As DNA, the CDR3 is TGTGCCAGCAGCTCCCTGTTTGGACAGGGGGCAGATACGCAGTATTTT. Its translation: CASSSLFGQGADTQYF.